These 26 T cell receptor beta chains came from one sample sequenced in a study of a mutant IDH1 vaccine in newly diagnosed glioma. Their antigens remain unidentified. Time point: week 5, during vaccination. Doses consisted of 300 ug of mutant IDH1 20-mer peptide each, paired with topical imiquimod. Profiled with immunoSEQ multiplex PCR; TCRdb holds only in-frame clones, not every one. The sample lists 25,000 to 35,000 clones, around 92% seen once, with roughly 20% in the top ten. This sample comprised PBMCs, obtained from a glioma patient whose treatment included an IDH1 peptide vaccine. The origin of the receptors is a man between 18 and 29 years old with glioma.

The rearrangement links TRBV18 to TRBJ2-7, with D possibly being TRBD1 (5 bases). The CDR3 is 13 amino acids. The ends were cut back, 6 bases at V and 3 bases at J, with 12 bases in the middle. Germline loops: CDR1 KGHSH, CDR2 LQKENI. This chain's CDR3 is CASSKGHGYEQYF. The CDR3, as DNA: TGTGCCAGCTCCAAGGGGCACGGCTACGAGCAGTACTTC.

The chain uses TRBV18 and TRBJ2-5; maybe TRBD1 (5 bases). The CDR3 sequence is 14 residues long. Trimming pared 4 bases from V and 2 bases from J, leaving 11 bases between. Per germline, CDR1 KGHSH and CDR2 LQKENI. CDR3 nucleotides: TGTGCCAGCTCACTCTCCAAGGGGCAAGAGACCCAGTACTTC. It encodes CASSLSKGQETQYF.

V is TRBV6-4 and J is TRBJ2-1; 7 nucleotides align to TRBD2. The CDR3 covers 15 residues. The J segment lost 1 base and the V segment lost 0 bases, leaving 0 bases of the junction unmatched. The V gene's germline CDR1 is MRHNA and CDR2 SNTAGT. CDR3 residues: CASSDSSGSYNEQFF. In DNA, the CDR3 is TGTGCCAGCAGTGACTCTAGCGGGTCCTACAATGAGCAGTTCTTC.

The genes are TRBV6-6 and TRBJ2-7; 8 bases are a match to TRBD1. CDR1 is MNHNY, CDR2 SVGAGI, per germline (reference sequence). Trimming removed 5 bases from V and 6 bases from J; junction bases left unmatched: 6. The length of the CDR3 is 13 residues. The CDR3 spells CASSPDRAAEQYF. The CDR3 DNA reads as TGTGCCAGCAGTCCGGACAGGGCAGCCGAGCAGTACTTC.

CDR3 coding DNA: TGTGCCAGCACCGGGGACACTGAAGCTTTCTTT. It is translated as CASTGDTEAFF. V and J are TRBV6-1 and TRBJ1-1; D gene ambiguous. V lost 7 bases to trimming and J lost 3 bases, with 6 bases between them. The CDR3 covers 11 residues. The germline CDR1 and CDR2 sequences are MNHNS and SASEGT.

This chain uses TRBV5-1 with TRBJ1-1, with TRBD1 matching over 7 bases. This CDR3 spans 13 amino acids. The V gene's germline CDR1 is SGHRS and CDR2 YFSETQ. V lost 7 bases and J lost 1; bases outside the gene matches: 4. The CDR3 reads CASGQEPNTEAFF. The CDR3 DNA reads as TGCGCCAGCGGACAGGAGCCGAACACTGAAGCTTTCTTT.

The CDR3 protein is CASERTSGSIGPKFF. The CDR3, as DNA: TGTGCCAGCGAAAGGACTAGCGGGAGTATCGGTCCAAAGTTCTTC. The chain uses TRBV6-1 and TRBJ2-1; 13 nucleotides line up with TRBD2. Trimming cost V 8 bases and J 14 bases; bases outside gene matches: 15. The CDR3 has 15 amino acids. Germline V gives CDR1 MNHNS, CDR2 SASEGT.

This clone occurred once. The CDR3 loop is CASSPMLGARGNTEAFF. CDR3 DNA sequence: TGTGCCAGCAGCCCTATGCTGGGGGCTAGAGGGAACACTGAAGCTTTCTTT. The rearrangement joins TRBV14 to TRBJ1-1, with D possibly TRBD1 on 6 matching bases. CDR1 and CDR2 (germline): SGHDN, FVKESK. The CDR3 runs 17 residues. V gave up 4 bases and J gave up 1 base, with 19 bases separating them.

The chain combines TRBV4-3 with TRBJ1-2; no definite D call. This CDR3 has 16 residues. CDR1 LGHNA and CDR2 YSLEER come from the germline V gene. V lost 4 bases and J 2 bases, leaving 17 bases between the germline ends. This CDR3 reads CASSRDPADRNYGYTF. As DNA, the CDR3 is TGCGCCAGCAGCCGAGACCCAGCGGACCGGAACTATGGCTACACCTTC.

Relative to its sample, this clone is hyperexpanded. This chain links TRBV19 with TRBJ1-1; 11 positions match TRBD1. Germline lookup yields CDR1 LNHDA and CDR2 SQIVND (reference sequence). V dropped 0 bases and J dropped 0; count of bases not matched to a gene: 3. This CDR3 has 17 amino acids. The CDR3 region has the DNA TGTGCCAGTAGTATAGACTGGACAGGGGGCATGAACACTGAAGCTTTCTTT. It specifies CASSIDWTGGMNTEAFF.

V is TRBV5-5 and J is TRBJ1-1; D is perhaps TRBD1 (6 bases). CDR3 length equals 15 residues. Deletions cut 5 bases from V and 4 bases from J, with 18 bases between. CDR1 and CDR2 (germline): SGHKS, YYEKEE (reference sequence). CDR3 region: CASSRPGGGGTEAFF. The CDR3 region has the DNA TGTGCCAGCAGTCGTCCCGGGGGAGGGGGCACTGAAGCTTTCTTT.

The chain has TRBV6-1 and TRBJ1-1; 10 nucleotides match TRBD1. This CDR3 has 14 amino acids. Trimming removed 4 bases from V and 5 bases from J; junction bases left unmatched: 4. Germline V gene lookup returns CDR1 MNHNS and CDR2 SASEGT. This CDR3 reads CASSVDRGQTEAFF. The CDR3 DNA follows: TGTGCCAGCAGTGTAGACAGGGGGCAAACTGAAGCTTTCTTT.

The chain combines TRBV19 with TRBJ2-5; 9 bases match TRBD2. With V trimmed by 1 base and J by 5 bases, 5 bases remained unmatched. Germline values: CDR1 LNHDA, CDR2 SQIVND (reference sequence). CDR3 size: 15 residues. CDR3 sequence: CASSIGREGRETQYF. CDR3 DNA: TGTGCCAGTAGTATAGGGCGGGAGGGCCGCGAGACCCAGTACTTC.

The CDR3 protein is CAWSPQTEAFF. As DNA, the CDR3 is TGTGCCTGGAGCCCACAGACTGAAGCTTTCTTT. V usage is TRBV30 and J usage is TRBJ1-1; D not certain. CDR3 length equals 11 residues. The V gene's germline CDR1 is GTSNPN and CDR2 SVGIG (reference sequence). Trimming stripped 3 bases from V and 5 bases from J, with 7 bases between.

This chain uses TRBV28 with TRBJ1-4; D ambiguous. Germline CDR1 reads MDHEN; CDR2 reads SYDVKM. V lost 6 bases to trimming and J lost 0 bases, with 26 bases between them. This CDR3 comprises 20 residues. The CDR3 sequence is CASSSGRTYSLVATNEKLFF. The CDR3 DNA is TGTGCCAGCAGCTCTGGGAGGACCTATTCCCTCGTAGCAACTAATGAAAAACTGTTTTTT.

In DNA form, the CDR3 reads TGTGCCAGCAGCCAATCCCAGGAACCCTCTGGAAACACCATATATTTT. This gives the protein CASSQSQEPSGNTIYF. The chain joins TRBV7-9 to TRBJ1-3; D not resolved. From germline, CDR1 is SEHNR and CDR2 FQNEAQ (reference sequence). CDR3 length: 16 amino acids. The V end was cut by 5 bases, the J end by 0 bases, with 14 bases between.

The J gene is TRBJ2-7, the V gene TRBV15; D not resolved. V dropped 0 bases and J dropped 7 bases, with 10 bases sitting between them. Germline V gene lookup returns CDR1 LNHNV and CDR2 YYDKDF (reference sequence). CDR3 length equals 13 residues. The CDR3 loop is CATSRDRSSEQYF. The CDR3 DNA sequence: TGTGCCACCAGCAGAGACCGGAGTTCTGAGCAGTACTTC. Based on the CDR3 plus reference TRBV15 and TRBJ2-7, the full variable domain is DAMVIQNPRYQVTQFGKPVTLSCSQTLNHNVMYWYQQKSSQAPKLLFHYYDKDFNNEADTPDNFQSRRPNTSFCFLDIRSPGLGDTAMYLCATSRDRSSEQYFGPGTRLTVT.

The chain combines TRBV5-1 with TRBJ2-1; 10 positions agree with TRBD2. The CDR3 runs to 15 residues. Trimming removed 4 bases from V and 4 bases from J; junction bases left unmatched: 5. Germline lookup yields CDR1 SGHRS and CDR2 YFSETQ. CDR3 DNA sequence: TGCGCCAGCAGCGTGGCTAGCGGGAGTTACAATGAGCAGTTCTTC. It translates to CASSVASGSYNEQFF.

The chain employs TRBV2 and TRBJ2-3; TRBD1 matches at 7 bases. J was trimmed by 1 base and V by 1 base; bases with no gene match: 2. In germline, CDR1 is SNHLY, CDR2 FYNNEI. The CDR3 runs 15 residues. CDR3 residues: CASSEGDRGTDTQYF. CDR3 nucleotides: TGTGCCAGCAGTGAAGGGGACAGAGGCACAGATACGCAGTATTTT. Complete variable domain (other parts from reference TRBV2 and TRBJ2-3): EPEVTQTPSHQVTQMGQEVILRCVPISNHLYFYWYRQILGQKVEFLVSFYNNEISEKSEIFDDQFSVERPDGSNFTLKIRSTKLEDSAMYFCASSEGDRGTDTQYFGPGTRLTVL.

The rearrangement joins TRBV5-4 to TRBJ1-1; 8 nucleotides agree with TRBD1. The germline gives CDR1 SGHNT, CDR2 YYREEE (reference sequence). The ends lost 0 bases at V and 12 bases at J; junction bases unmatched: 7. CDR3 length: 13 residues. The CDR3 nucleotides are TGTGCCAGCAGCTTGGAACGGCAGGGGGCGTCTTTCTTT. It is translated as CASSLERQGASFF.

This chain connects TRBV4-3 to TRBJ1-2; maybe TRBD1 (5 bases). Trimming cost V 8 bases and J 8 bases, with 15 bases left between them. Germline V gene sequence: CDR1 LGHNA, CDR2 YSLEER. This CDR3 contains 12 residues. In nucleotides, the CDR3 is TGCGCCAGCCTAGGGCCGGGGGAGGGCTACACCTTC. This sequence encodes CASLGPGEGYTF.

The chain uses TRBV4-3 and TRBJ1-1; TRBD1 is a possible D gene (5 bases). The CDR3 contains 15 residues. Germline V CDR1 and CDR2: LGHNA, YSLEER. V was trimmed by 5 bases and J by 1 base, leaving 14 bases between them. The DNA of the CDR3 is TGCGCCAGCAGCTTTAGGACGGGGGGGAACACTGAAGCTTTCTTT. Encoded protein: CASSFRTGGNTEAFF.

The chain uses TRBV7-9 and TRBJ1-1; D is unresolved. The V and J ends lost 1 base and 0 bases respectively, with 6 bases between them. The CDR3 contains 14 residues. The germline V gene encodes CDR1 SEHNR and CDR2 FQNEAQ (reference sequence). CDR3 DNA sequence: TGTGCCAGCAGCTTAGACACTCTGAACACTGAAGCTTTCTTT. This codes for CASSLDTLNTEAFF.

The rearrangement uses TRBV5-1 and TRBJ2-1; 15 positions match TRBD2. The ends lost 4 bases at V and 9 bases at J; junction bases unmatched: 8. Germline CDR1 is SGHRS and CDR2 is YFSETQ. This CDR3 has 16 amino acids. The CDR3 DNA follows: TGCGCCAGCAGCCTCGGACTAGCGGGAGGGCCAGGTGAGCAGTTCTTC. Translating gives CASSLGLAGGPGEQFF.

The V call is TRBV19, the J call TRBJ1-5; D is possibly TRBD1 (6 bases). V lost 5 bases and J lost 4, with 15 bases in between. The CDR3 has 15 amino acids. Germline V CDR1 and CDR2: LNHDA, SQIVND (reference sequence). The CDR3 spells CASSYTTGLNQPQHF. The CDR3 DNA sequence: TGTGCCAGTAGTTATACGACAGGACTGAATCAGCCCCAGCATTTT.

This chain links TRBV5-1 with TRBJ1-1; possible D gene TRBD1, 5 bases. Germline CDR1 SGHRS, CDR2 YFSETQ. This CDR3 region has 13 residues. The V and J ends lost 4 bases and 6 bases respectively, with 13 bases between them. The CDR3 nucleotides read TGCGCCAGCAGCGAACTCGGGGGGTCTGAAGCTTTCTTT. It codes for CASSELGGSEAFF.